One and the same sample provided the 8 T cell receptor beta chains below, sequenced in a study of spatial heterogeneity in lung cancer. Noted time point: sample taken at primary tumor resection. TCRdb reanalysed the 5' RACE reads using MiXCR and keeps one entry per CDR3 protein. The sample has around 7,700 distinct CDR3 sequences, about 16% seen once. The starting material was normal lung tissue next to the tumor, obtained at surgery. The receptors here all came from a male donor with early-stage non-small cell lung cancer.

V and J are TRBV7-2 and TRBJ1-5, with D tentatively TRBD1 (5 bases). V lost 1 base and J lost 9, with 16 bases in between. The germline gives CDR1 SGHTA, CDR2 FQGNSA. The CDR3 runs to 15 residues. CDR3 sequence: CASSLGTPQQGPQHF. CDR3 bases: TGTGCCAGCAGCTTAGGGACACCCCAGCAGGGGCCCCAGCATTTT.

This clonotype is labeled medium-sized. The chain is built from TRBV5-6 and TRBJ1-5; D unclear. From germline, CDR1 is SGHDT and CDR2 YYEEEE. Trimming left V 0 bases short and J 2 bases short, with 3 bases between. The CDR3 consists of 13 residues. The CDR3 DNA follows: TGTGCCAGCAGCTTGGGCCGCAATCAGCCCCAGCATTTT. Translated, it gives CASSLGRNQPQHF.

This clonotype came up many times. V and J are TRBV7-9 and TRBJ2-1; 9 bases fit TRBD2. Looked up from germline, CDR1 is SEHNR and CDR2 is FQNEAQ (reference sequence). This CDR3 is 17 amino acids long. Losses at the gene ends were 4 bases for V and 8 bases for J; bases not matched to a gene: 15. CDR3 protein: CASSSSSGRPRRYEQFF. The CDR3 DNA reads TGTGCCAGCAGCTCCTCCAGCGGGAGGCCCCGTCGGTATGAGCAGTTCTTC.

The chain joins TRBV10-2 to TRBJ2-3; perhaps TRBD1 as D (5 bases). From germline, CDR1 is WSHSY and CDR2 SAAADI. The CDR3 length is 17 residues. Trimming took 3 bases from V and 5 from J, leaving 21 bases between them. The CDR3 DNA is TGCGCCAGCAGTGAAGTAGTGGCTAGTAGGGGTGGAGATACGCAGTATTTT. Translating it yields CASSEVVASRGGDTQYF.

This clonotype has a handful of counts. The rearrangement uses TRBV7-2 and TRBJ1-5; maybe TRBD1 (6 bases). The CDR3 contains 16 residues. CDR1 and CDR2 (germline): SGHTA, FQGNSA. The V and J ends lost 1 base and 3 bases respectively, with 13 bases between them. The CDR3 protein is CASSLGARGINQPQHF. DNA for the CDR3: TGTGCCAGCAGCTTAGGGGCTAGGGGGATCAATCAGCCCCAGCATTTT.

On this clonotype itself: A much larger clone sits a single nucleotide away, making a read error possible. The rearrangement uses TRBV15 and TRBJ2-7; TRBD2 might be the D (5 bases). CDR1 LNHNV and CDR2 YYDKDF come from the germline V gene (reference sequence). The CDR3 length is 14 residues. The CDR3 here is CPTSRDTGSEDQYF. CDR3 DNA sequence: TGTCCCACCAGCAGAGATACCGGTAGCGAAGACCAGTACTTC.

The rearrangement joins TRBV29-1 to TRBJ1-4; the match to TRBD1 covers 10 bases. J gave up 6 bases and V 6 bases, and 7 bases lay outside the gene matches. CDR1 SQVTM and CDR2 ANQGSEA come from the germline V gene. CDR3 length equals 14 residues. This CDR3 is CSVLHGTGDEKLFF. The DNA of the CDR3 is TGCAGCGTCCTCCATGGGACAGGGGATGAAAAACTGTTTTTT. Full variable domain (remainder filled in from reference TRBV29-1 and TRBJ1-4): SAVISQKPSRDICQRGTSLTIQCQVDSQVTMMFWYRQQPGQSLTLIATANQGSEATYESGFVIDKFPISRPNLTFSTLTVSNMSPEDSSIYLCSVLHGTGDEKLFFGSGTQLSVL.

This clonotype was picked up many times. The chain combines TRBV5-1 with TRBJ2-1; D is possibly TRBD2 (6 bases). V dropped 0 bases and J dropped 2 bases, with 21 bases sitting between them. This CDR3 comprises 19 residues. The germline V gene encodes CDR1 SGHRS and CDR2 YFSETQ. The CDR3 sequence is CASSLVGTPKPGTYNEQFF. The CDR3 coding sequence is TGCGCCAGCAGCTTGGTCGGGACTCCTAAACCGGGGACCTACAATGAGCAGTTCTTC.